These 25 T cell receptor beta chains were sequenced from one sample in a study of blood T cell repertoires in COVID-19. The method was immunoSEQ multiplex PCR; TCRdb's version includes in-frame clones alone and lacks a portion of them. The repertoire holds roughly 290,000 clones, more than 75% seen once, with approximately 2.2% in the top ten. The sequenced sample consisted of peripheral blood. All receptors come from a woman in her 30s who had recovered from COVID-19.

The chain couples TRBV2 to TRBJ2-2, with D possibly being TRBD1 (6 bases). The CDR3 is 16 amino acids. Germline lookup yields CDR1 SNHLY and CDR2 FYNNEI. V was cut by 1 base and J by 5 bases, with 14 bases left in between. CDR3 coding DNA: TGTGCCAGCAGTGAAGAGGAACAGGGTGGGACCGGGGAGCTGTTTTTT. Amino acid sequence: CASSEEEQGGTGELFF.

On this clone itself: A single base separates this from a much larger clone, so it may be a read error. Here the CDR3 reads CASSYPSEEQYF. Written as DNA, the CDR3 is TGTGCCAGCAGTTACCCGAGTGAGGAGCAGTACTTC. The chain uses TRBV6-2 or TRBV6-3 and TRBJ2-7, with unresolved D. Trimming cost V 2 bases and J 7 bases, with 9 bases left between them. The CDR3 has 12 amino acids. The germline V gene encodes CDR1 MNHEY and CDR2 SVGEGT.

The chain joins TRBV5-4 to TRBJ2-5; possibly TRBD1 for D (5 bases). With 4 bases removed from V and 4 bases from J, the gap between germline ends came to 17 bases. The CDR3 sequence is 15 residues long. Germline CDR1 and CDR2: SGHNT and YYREEE (reference sequence). The CDR3 nucleotides are TGTGCCAGCAGCATTTCCGCTGCAGGGATAGAGACCCAGTACTTC. Protein: CASSISAAGIETQYF.

The V and J genes are TRBV5-6 and TRBJ1-2; TRBD1 aligns across 9 bases. CDR3 length: 16 residues. Germline CDR1 SGHDT, CDR2 YYEEEE. V lost 5 bases, J lost 4 bases, and 12 bases stayed unmatched. CDR3 in amino acids: CASSPGTGLGLYGYTF. CDR3 in DNA: TGTGCCAGCAGTCCCGGGACAGGGTTAGGTCTCTATGGCTACACCTTC.

This clone has a single count. The chain links TRBV28 to TRBJ2-5; D might be TRBD1 (5 bases). The CDR3 length is 14 residues. CDR1 is MDHEN, CDR2 SYDVKM, per germline. V was pared by 5 bases and J by 5 bases, with 15 bases between. CDR3 in amino acids: CASSPTAIQETQYF. The CDR3 nucleotides read TGTGCCAGCAGTCCGACAGCCATCCAGGAGACCCAGTACTTC.

The J gene is TRBJ1-1, the V gene TRBV30; D might be TRBD1 (5 bases). Germline V gene data show CDR1 as GTSNPN and CDR2 as SVGIG (reference sequence). With 3 bases removed from V and 1 base from J, the gap between germline ends came to 12 bases. The CDR3 is 14 amino acids. The CDR3: CAWSQGLRNTEAFF. The CDR3 bases are TGTGCCTGGAGCCAGGGCTTGCGGAACACTGAAGCTTTCTTT.

The rearrangement uses TRBV7-9 and TRBJ1-1; TRBD1 matches at 11 bases. Per the germline V gene, CDR1 is SEHNR and CDR2 is FQNEAQ (reference sequence). Trimming cost V 5 bases and J 4 bases; bases outside gene matches: 9. The CDR3 has 16 residues. CDR3 region: CASSPDTGTGGTEAFF. For the CDR3, the DNA is TGTGCCAGCAGCCCCGATACCGGGACAGGGGGCACTGAAGCTTTCTTT. Complete variable domain (other parts from reference TRBV7-9 and TRBJ1-1): DTGVSQNPRHKITKRGQNVTFRCDPISEHNRLYWYRQTLGQGPEFLTYFQNEAQLEKSRLLSDRFSAERPKGSFSTLEIQRTEQGDSAMYLCASSPDTGTGGTEAFFGQGTRLTVV.

The sample holds a few counts of this clone. This chain uses TRBV5-6 with TRBJ1-2, with TRBD1 matching over 11 bases. The ends lost 5 bases at V and 12 bases at J; junction bases unmatched: 9. This CDR3 spans 13 amino acids. Germline V lookup: CDR1 SGHDT, CDR2 YYEEEE. Here the CDR3 DNA reads TGTGCCAGCAGGGAAAGGACAGGGGGCGTCGACACCTTC. This translates into CASRERTGGVDTF.

This clone was recorded only once. At one boundary the junction diverges from the germline segment, which might be a read error. The chain combines TRBV18 with TRBJ1-1, with 11 bases matching TRBD1. Germline V gene sequence: CDR1 KGHSH, CDR2 LQKENI. The CDR3 is made up of 14 amino acids. In nucleotides, the CDR3 is TGTGCCAGCTCACCCGGGACAGGGGGATTCTCTTCCCGCTTT. Protein sequence: CASSPGTGGFSSRF.

The rearrangement uses TRBV27 and TRBJ2-1; TRBD2 matches 15 bases. The ends lost 8 bases at V and 5 bases at J; junction bases unmatched: 22. Per germline, CDR1 MNHEY and CDR2 SMNVEV (reference sequence). The CDR3 is made up of 21 amino acids. The CDR3 loop is CASLRRVPGLAGGGGDNEQFF. The CDR3 bases are TGTGCCAGCCTCCGCCGCGTACCGGGACTAGCGGGAGGAGGGGGCGACAATGAGCAGTTCTTC.

The rearrangement uses TRBV30 and TRBJ1-5; D is uncertain. The germline gives CDR1 GTSNPN, CDR2 SVGIG (reference sequence). The CDR3 contains 14 residues. V shed 0 bases and J shed 3 bases, with 9 bases lying between them. The CDR3 is CAWSVTAPNQPQHF. CDR3 DNA: TGTGCCTGGAGTGTCACAGCACCCAATCAGCCCCAGCATTTT.

The V call is TRBV6-6, the J call TRBJ1-3, with D maybe TRBD1 (6 bases). Germline CDR1 reads MNHNY; CDR2 reads SVGAGI (reference sequence). V was pared by 7 bases and J by 8 bases, with 6 bases between. The CDR3 covers 10 residues. CDR3 sequence reads: CASKGDTIYF. The CDR3 nucleotides are TGTGCCAGCAAGGGGGACACCATATATTTT.

The V call is TRBV25-1, the J call TRBJ1-2; a weak D match, TRBD1 (6 bases). The CDR3 has 14 residues. Trimming took 6 bases from V and 2 from J, leaving 13 bases between them. In germline, CDR1 is MGHDK, CDR2 SYGVNS. The CDR3 sequence: CASSETGRNYGYTF. Written as DNA, the CDR3 is TGTGCCAGCAGCGAAACAGGGCGCAACTATGGCTACACCTTC.

J is TRBJ1-2 and V is TRBV12-3 or TRBV12-4; 7 bases fit TRBD1. CDR3 size: 13 residues. V lost 6 bases and J lost 6; bases outside the gene matches: 7. The CDR3 coding sequence is TGTGCCAGCAGCCCCGACAGGGTACATGGCTACACCTTC. Its translation: CASSPDRVHGYTF.

This rearrangement joins TRBV20-1 to TRBJ2-3, with a weak D call TRBD2 (6 bases). This CDR3 region has 14 residues. V dropped 3 bases and J dropped 11 bases, with 21 bases sitting between them. Germline V gene data show CDR1 as DFQATT and CDR2 as SNEGSKA (reference sequence). CDR3 sequence (DNA): TGCAGTGCTAGTCTCGGTAGGGAGGTAGAGGTGCAGTATTTT. Amino acids: CSASLGREVEVQYF.

The chain links TRBV5-4 to TRBJ2-5, with D possibly matching TRBD2 (6 bases). The ends were cut back, 1 base at V and 0 bases at J, with 13 bases in the middle. The germline V gene encodes CDR1 SGHNT and CDR2 YYREEE (reference sequence). The CDR3 is 16 residues long. This chain's CDR3 is CASSLLLRGYQETQYF. The CDR3, as DNA: TGTGCCAGCAGCTTGTTGTTGCGGGGCTACCAAGAGACCCAGTACTTC.

This sequence joins TRBV30 and TRBJ1-1, with 9 nucleotides matching TRBD1. The length of the CDR3 is 14 residues. Germline assignment: CDR1 GTSNPN and CDR2 SVGIG (reference sequence). Trimming removed 2 bases from V and 6 bases from J; junction bases left unmatched: 7. The CDR3 DNA reads as TGTGCCTGGAGTCATGAGACAGGGGGGCCTGAAGCTTTCTTT. It specifies CAWSHETGGPEAFF.

The chain is built from TRBV6-5 and TRBJ2-7; possible D gene TRBD1, 6 bases. CDR3 length equals 13 residues. The V gene's germline CDR1 is MNHEY and CDR2 SVGAGI. The V end lost 5 bases, the J end lost 3 bases, and 11 bases lay between the germline ends. CDR3 amino acids: CASSPGTHYEQYF. The CDR3 nucleotides are TGTGCCAGCAGTCCCGGGACACACTACGAGCAGTACTTC.

This sequence joins TRBV5-6 and TRBJ2-5; 7 nucleotides agree with TRBD1. Germline CDR1 is SGHDT and CDR2 is YYEEEE. J was trimmed by 4 bases and V by 4 bases; bases with no gene match: 13. The CDR3 sequence is 16 residues long. The CDR3 DNA follows: TGTGCCAGCAGCCCCAAGGGACAGTGGGAAGGAGAGACCCAGTACTTC. Amino acid sequence: CASSPKGQWEGETQYF.

The chain links TRBV7-2 to TRBJ2-7, with 8 bases lining up with TRBD1. CDR1 SGHTA and CDR2 FQGNSA come from the germline V gene. The CDR3 covers 13 residues. After removal of 6 bases from V and 7 bases from J, the junction contained 8 bases not matched to a gene. The CDR3 reads CASRETGAGEQYF. As DNA, the CDR3 is TGTGCCAGCAGAGAGACAGGGGCTGGGGAGCAGTACTTC.

The V and J genes are TRBV9 and TRBJ2-2; a weak D match, TRBD1 (6 bases). The CDR3 runs 17 residues. Trimming removed 4 bases from V and 0 bases from J, with 16 bases in between. Germline V lookup: CDR1 SGDLS, CDR2 YYNGEE. The CDR3 bases are TGTGCCAGCAGCCCCCACCCACAGGGTTCGAACACCGGGGAGCTGTTTTTT. Its protein product is CASSPHPQGSNTGELFF.

This clone was recorded a few times. The rearrangement uses TRBV5-6 and TRBJ2-7; 10 bases map to TRBD1. J lost 2 bases, V lost 3 bases, and 5 bases had no gene match. This CDR3 comprises 15 residues. Germline V lookup: CDR1 SGHDT, CDR2 YYEEEE. The CDR3 region has the DNA TGTGCCAGCAGCTCCGAGGACAGGGGGACCTACGAGCAGTACTTC. Residues: CASSSEDRGTYEQYF.

The genes are TRBV10-3 and TRBJ2-3; 12 bases match TRBD2. The CDR3 has 19 amino acids. CDR1 is ENHRY, CDR2 SYGVKD, per germline. The V gene end was trimmed by 0 bases and the J gene end by 2 bases; junction bases not matched to a gene: 9. Here the CDR3 reads CAISESYLRTSGATDTQYF. Here the CDR3 DNA reads TGTGCCATCAGTGAGTCGTATTTACGGACTAGCGGGGCCACAGATACGCAGTATTTT.

This chain connects TRBV28 to TRBJ1-4, with D unclear. The ends were cut back, 10 bases at V and 8 bases at J, with 11 bases in the middle. This CDR3 is 11 amino acids long. The germline CDR1 and CDR2 sequences are MDHEN and SYDVKM. CDR3 sequence reads: CAIGELEKLFF. In nucleotides, the CDR3 is TGTGCCATCGGAGAGTTGGAAAAACTGTTTTTT.

The chain couples TRBV5-5 to TRBJ2-1; possible D gene TRBD2, 5 bases. This CDR3 region has 12 residues. The germline gives CDR1 SGHKS, CDR2 YYEKEE (reference sequence). The germline V and J ends were trimmed by 3 bases and 10 bases, with 11 bases remaining between them. The CDR3 region is CASSSWGDEQFF. Written as DNA, the CDR3 is TGTGCCAGCAGCTCATGGGGAGACGAGCAGTTCTTC.